The T cell receptor beta chain under discussion was sequenced for a study of OX40 agonist ivuxolimab in advanced cancers. Overall study results and limits: It was not determined which antigens were specifically recognized by the peripheral T cells that had undergone clonal expansion.

Assay used: immunoSEQ multiplex PCR; TCRdb lists only in-frame clones, some missing. This table has approximately 54,000 clones, approximately 90% appearing once. On this clone: What it recognizes is unknown.

The CDR3 extends over 13 amino acids. Trimming took off 3 bases at V and 1 base at J, with 3 bases between the two ends. Germline CDR1 is MNHEY and CDR2 is SVGAGI. This clonotype was obtained from an adult with an advanced solid tumor such as melanoma, head and neck, liver or kidney cancer. This sequence joins TRBV6-5 and TRBJ2-2; D is undetermined. Source: CD4+ or CD8+ T cells sorted from blood, taken in a trial of the OX40 agonist ivuxolimab. CDR3 DNA: TGTGCCAGCAGTTATCTGAACACCGGGGAGCTGTTTTTT. This encodes CASSYLNTGELFF.